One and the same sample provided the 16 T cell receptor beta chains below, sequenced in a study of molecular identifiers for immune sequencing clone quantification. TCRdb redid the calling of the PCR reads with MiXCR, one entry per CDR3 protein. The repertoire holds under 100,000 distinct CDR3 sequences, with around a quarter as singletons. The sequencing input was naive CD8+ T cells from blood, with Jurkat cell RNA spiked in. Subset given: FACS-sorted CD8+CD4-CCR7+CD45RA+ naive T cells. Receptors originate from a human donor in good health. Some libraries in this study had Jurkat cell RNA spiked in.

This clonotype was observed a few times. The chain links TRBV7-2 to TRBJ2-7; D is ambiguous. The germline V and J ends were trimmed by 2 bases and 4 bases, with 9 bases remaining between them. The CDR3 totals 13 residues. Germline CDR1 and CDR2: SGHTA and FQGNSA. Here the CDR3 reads CASSLHKEYEQYF. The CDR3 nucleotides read TGTGCCAGCAGCTTACATAAGGAGTACGAGCAGTACTTC.

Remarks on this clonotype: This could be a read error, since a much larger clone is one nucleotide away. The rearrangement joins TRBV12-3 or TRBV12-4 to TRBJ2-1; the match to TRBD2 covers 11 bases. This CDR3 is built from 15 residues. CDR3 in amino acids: CASSPTSGGYNGQFF. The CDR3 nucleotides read TGTGCCAGCAGTCCTACTAGCGGGGGCTACAATGGGCAGTTCTTC.

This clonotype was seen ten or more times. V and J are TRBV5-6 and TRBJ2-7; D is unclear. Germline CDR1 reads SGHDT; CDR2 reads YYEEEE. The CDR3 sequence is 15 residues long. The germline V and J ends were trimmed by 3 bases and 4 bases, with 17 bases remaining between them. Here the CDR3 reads CASSSLLLGVYEQYF. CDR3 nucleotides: TGTGCCAGCAGCTCACTTCTTTTGGGTGTATACGAGCAGTACTTC.

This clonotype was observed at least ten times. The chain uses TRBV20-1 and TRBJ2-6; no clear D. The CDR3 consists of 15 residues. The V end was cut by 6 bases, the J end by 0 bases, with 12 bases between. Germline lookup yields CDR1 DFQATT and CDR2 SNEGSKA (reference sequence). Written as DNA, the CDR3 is TGCAGTGCCCCCTACGGATTCTCTGGGGCCAACGTCCTGACTTTC. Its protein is CSAPYGFSGANVLTF.

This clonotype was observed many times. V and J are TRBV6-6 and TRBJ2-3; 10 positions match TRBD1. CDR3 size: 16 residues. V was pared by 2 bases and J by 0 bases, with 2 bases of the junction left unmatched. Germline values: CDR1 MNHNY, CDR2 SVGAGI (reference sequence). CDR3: CASSYPDRGSTDTQYF. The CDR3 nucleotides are TGTGCCAGCAGTTACCCGGACAGGGGGAGCACAGATACGCAGTATTTT.

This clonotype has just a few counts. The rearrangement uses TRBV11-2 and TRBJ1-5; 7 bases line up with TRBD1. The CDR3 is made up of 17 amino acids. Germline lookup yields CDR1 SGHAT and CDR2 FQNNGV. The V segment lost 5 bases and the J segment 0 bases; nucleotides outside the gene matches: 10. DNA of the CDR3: TGTGCCAGCAGCCCCGGGACAGCCGAATTTAGCAATCAGCCCCAGCATTTT. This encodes CASSPGTAEFSNQPQHF.

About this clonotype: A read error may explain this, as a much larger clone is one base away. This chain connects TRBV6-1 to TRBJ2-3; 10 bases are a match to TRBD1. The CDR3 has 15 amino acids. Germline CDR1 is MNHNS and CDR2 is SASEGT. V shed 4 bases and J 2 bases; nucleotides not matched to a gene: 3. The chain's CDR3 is CASSGGTGDTDTQYF. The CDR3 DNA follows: TGTGCCAGCAGTGGCGGGACAGGGGACACAGATACGCAGTATTTT.

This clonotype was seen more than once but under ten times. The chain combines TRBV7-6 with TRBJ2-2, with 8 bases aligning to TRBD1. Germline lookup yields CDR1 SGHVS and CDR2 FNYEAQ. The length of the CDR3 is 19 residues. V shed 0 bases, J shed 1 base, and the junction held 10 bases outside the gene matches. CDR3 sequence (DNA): TGTGCCAGCAGCTTAGCGTTGGGGACCGGGACAGGGAACACCGGGGAGCTGTTTTTT. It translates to CASSLALGTGTGNTGELFF.

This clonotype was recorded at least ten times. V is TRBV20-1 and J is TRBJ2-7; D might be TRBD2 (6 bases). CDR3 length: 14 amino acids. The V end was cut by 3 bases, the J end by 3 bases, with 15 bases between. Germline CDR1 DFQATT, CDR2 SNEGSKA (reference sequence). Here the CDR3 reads CSASTTGLSYEQYF. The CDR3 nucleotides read TGCAGTGCTAGCACGACGGGACTGAGCTACGAGCAGTACTTC.

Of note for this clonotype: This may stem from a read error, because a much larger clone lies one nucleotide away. CDR3 loop: CASSLESAVGETRYF. The CDR3 coding sequence is TGTGCCAGCAGCTTAGAATCGGCTGTGGGCGAGACCCGGTACTTC. The chain has TRBV11-2 and TRBJ2-5; D remains ambiguous. CDR3 size: 15 residues. The V gene's germline CDR1 is SGHAT and CDR2 FQNNGV.

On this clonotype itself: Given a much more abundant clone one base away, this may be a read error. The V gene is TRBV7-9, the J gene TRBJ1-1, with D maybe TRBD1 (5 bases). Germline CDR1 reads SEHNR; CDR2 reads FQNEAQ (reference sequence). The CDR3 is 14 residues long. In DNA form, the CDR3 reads TGTGTCAGCAGCCCCGCTACGGGGGGCACTGAAGCTTTCTTT. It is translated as CVSSPATGGTEAFF.

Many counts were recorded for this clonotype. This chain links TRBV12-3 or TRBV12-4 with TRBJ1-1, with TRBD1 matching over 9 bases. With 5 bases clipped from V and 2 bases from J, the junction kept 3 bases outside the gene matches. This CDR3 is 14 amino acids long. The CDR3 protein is CASSPGQGNTEAFF. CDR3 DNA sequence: TGTGCCAGCAGTCCGGGACAGGGAAACACTGAAGCTTTCTTT.

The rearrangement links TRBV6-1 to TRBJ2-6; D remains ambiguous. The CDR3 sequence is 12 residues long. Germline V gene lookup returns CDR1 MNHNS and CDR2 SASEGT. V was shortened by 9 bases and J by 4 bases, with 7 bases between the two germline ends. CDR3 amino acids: CASFGGANVLTF. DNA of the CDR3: TGTGCCAGTTTTGGGGGGGCCAACGTCCTGACTTTC.

The CDR3 region is CASSLTGIEAFF. The CDR3 coding sequence is TGTGCCAGCAGCTTAACGGGGATTGAAGCTTTCTTT. V is TRBV7-9 and J is TRBJ1-1; D is ambiguous. Trimming removed 2 bases from V and 7 bases from J, with 8 bases in between. This CDR3 has 12 amino acids. The germline V gene encodes CDR1 SEHNR and CDR2 FQNEAQ (reference sequence).

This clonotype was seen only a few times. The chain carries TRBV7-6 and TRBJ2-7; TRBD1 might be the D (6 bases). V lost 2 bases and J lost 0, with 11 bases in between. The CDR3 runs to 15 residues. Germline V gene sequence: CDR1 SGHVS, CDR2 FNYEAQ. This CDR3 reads CASSLSGTNSYEQYF. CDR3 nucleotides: TGTGCCAGCAGCTTATCCGGGACAAACTCCTACGAGCAGTACTTC.

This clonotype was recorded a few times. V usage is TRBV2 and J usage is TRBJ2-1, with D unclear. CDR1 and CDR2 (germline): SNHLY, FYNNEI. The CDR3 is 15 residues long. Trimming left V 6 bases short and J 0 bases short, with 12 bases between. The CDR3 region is CASRADTSSYNEQFF. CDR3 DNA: TGTGCCAGCAGGGCCGACACGAGCTCCTACAATGAGCAGTTCTTC.